A single T cell receptor (beta chain) is shown here with its context. The specificity of this receptor is unknown. Nothing much larger sits one base from this clone, and base qualities are not available. The germline V gene gives CDR1 as WSHSY and CDR2 as SAAADI. V lost 4 bases and J lost 3 bases, and the count of bases not matched to a germline gene is 4. From cysteine to phenylalanine, the CDR3 is 14 amino acids long. The DNA shown is the 42-base CDR3, in frame from base 1. Samples from volunteer blood donors who had recovered from COVID-19 were contributed by a second Seattle source. The collaborating institutions used their own protocols to collect whole blood in K2EDTA tubes. For TCRbeta analysis, collaborators shipped samples in one of three forms: frozen whole blood, isolated PBMCs, or DNA extracted from either of those sample types. These data originate in a study of blood T cell repertoires in COVID-19 (dated by TCRdb to the early 2020s). Context from the whole study: Samples covering the acute and convalescent phases of COVID-19 were provided by collaborators in the United States, Italy and Spain. The prospective study material was composed of cDNA or gDNA derived from T cells, B-cell-depleted T cells, or PBMCs. The dataset comprised deeply sampled blood TCRbeta repertoires from subjects exposed to, actively infected with, or recovered from COVID-19. The repertoires were released in a freely available public database intended as a resource for research on the immune response to SARS-CoV-2. The samples were drawn from the first 160 participants of the ongoing ImmuneRACE study and from roughly 1,300 subjects provided by 6 global collaborators. Sample metadata almost always included a de-identified subject ID, COVID-19 status, age in years and sex. Where available, HLA class I and class II types were obtained from metadata supplied by the sample provider rather than from assay-based typing. Overall study outcomes, separate from this receptor: The amount of clinical and demographic metadata varied by source and participant and was provided uncurated.

The immunoSEQ Assay, a bias-controlled multiplex PCR, was used to amplify TCRbeta CDR3 regions from genomic DNA. The study's own analysis went as follows. The number of nucleated cells in each sample was estimated from the amplification of reference gene primers within the assay. To quantify the absolute abundance of each unique TCRbeta CDR3 rearrangement, sequence reads were collapsed and filtered. Productive Simpson clonality was computed per sample as the square root of Simpson's diversity index over productive rearrangements. TCRdb provides this immuneACCESS table in a form limited to in-frame rearrangements. Some clones are lacking; in checked studies, under half of them reflect an unresolved V gene, and why the rest are absent is not known. V and J calls and clone size are given by that table; D and trimming were obtained from the DNA. In this sample the table shows about 240,000 clones, about 85% of which occur a single time. Roughly 2% of the sample comes from the top ten.

The rearrangement combines TRBV10-2 with TRBJ2-3, with 7 junctional bases fitting TRBD1. Sequencing was performed on peripheral blood. This clonotype was obtained from a man between 25 and 39 years old who had recovered from COVID-19. The CDR3 region has the sequence CASSGGGRTDTQYF. In nucleotides, the sequence is TGCGCCAGCAGTGGAGGGGGCCGGACAGATACGCAGTATTTT.